The next 3 T cell receptor beta chains were all read from a single sample in a study of blood T cell repertoires in COVID-19. Sequenced by immunoSEQ multiplex PCR; TCRdb stores in-frame clones only, minus some. The table includes over 60,000 clones, under 90% detected once. Material for sequencing was peripheral blood. Source of these receptors: a man between 65 and 79 years old with active or convalescent COVID-19.

The V and J genes are TRBV30 and TRBJ1-6, with 7 bases aligning to TRBD1. V trimming: 7 bases; J trimming: 7 bases; junction bases outside the gene matches: 13. Germline loops: CDR1 GTSNPN, CDR2 SVGIG (reference sequence). This CDR3 spans 15 amino acids. The CDR3 DNA follows: TGTGCCTCGGGGGTGGACAGGTCGGGCAATTCACCCCTCCACTTT. It specifies CASGVDRSGNSPLHF.

The chain joins TRBV30 to TRBJ1-1; maybe TRBD1 (6 bases). Germline V gene data show CDR1 as GTSNPN and CDR2 as SVGIG (reference sequence). The CDR3 has 14 residues. The germline V and J ends were trimmed by 3 bases and 2 bases, with 13 bases remaining between them. CDR3 residues: CAWRRGGANTEAFF. The CDR3 nucleotides read TGTGCCTGGAGGAGGGGGGGGGCAAACACTGAAGCTTTCTTT.

The V and J genes are TRBV28 and TRBJ1-6, with 7 positions matching TRBD1. The CDR3 has 14 residues. Trimming took 4 bases from V and 7 from J; bases not matched to a gene: 4. Germline CDR1 reads MDHEN; CDR2 reads SYDVKM. CDR3 nucleotide sequence: TGTGCCAGCAGTTCAGACAGGGAGAATTCACCCCTCCACTTT. Protein sequence: CASSSDRENSPLHF.